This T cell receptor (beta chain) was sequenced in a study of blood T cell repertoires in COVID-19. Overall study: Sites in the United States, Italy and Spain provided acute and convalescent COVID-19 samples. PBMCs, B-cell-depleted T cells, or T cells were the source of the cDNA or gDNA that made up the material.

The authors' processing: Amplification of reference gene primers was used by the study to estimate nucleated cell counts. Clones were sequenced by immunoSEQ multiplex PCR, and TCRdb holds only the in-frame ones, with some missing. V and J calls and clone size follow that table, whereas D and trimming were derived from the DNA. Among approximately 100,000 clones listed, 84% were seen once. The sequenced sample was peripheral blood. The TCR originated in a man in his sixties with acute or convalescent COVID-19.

DNA for the CDR3: TGTGCCAGCAGTTACAGCCTCCAAGAGACCCAGTACTTC. This gives the protein CASSYSLQETQYF. The chain is built from TRBV6-5 and TRBJ2-5; D ambiguous. The CDR3 runs 13 residues. Deletions cut 2 bases from V and 1 base from J, with 5 bases between. Germline V gives CDR1 MNHEY, CDR2 SVGAGI.